This TCR beta chain is from a study of cytomegalovirus exposure and HLA in healthy donors. The PCR contained 60 Vbeta and 13 Jbeta primers. Method: immunoSEQ multiplex PCR; TCRdb's copy keeps in-frame clones and lacks some. The sample records 150,000 to 200,000 clones, 84% being singletons. Germline CDR1 and CDR2: MNHEY and SMNVEV (reference sequence). V was pared by 3 bases and J by 7 bases, with 5 bases of the junction left unmatched. The CDR3 is 14 amino acids. This receptor was taken from a boy aged 5-17 years in good health and CMV-seronegative. Source material: PBMCs. The chain combines TRBV27 with TRBJ1-4; 7 bases agree with TRBD1. CDR3 in amino acids: CASSFQGGREKLFF. CDR3 coding DNA: TGTGCCAGCAGTTTTCAGGGGGGTCGTGAAAAACTGTTTTTT. The entire variable domain, with the rest obtained from reference TRBV27 and TRBJ1-4, is as follows: EAQVTQNPRYLITVTGKKLTVTCSQNMNHEYMSWYRQDPGLGLRQIYYSMNVEVTDKGDVPEGYKVSRKEKRNFPLILESPSPNQTSLYFCASSFQGGREKLFFGSGTQLSVL.